The present TCR beta chain was sequenced within a study of T cell clonotyping in hematopoietic cell transplantation. Generated by immunoSEQ multiplex PCR, the TCRdb table keeps only in-frame clones and is missing some. The sample carries over 25,000 clones, around nine tenths recorded once. This TCR was recovered from a female patient aged 50-65 years who had an allogeneic stem cell transplant from a related donor, so the T cells may come from the graft donor. Some clones in this sample may be carry-over from other donors' samples. The sequenced sample was PBMCs, obtained 100 days after allogeneic stem cell transplant.

The CDR3 is CAISEIGQGSYEQYF. CDR3 DNA sequence: TGTGCCATCAGTGAGATAGGACAGGGATCCTACGAGCAGTACTTC. The chain has TRBV10-3 and TRBJ2-7; 8 bases map to TRBD1. This CDR3 comprises 15 residues. V lost 2 bases and J lost 1; bases outside the gene matches: 4. Germline loops: CDR1 ENHRY, CDR2 SYGVKD.